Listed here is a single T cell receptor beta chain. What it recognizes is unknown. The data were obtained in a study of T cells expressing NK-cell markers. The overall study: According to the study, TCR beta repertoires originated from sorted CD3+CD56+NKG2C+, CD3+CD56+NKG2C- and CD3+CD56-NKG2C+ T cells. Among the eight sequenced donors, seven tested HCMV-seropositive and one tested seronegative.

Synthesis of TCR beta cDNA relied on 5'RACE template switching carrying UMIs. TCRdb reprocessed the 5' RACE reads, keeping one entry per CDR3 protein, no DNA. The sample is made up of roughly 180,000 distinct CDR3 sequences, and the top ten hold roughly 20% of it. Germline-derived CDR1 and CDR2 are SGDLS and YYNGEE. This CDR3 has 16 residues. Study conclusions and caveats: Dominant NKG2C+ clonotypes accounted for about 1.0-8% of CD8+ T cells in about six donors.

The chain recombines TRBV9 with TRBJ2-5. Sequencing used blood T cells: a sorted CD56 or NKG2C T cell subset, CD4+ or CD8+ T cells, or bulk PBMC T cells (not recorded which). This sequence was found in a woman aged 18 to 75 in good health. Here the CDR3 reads CASSVVVKQVVETQYF. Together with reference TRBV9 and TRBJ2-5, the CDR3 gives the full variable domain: DSGVTQTPKHLITATGQRVTLRCSPRSGDLSVYWYQQSLDQGLQFLIQYYNGEERAKGNILERFSAQQFPDLHSELNLSSLELGDSALYFCASSVVVKQVVETQYFGPGTRLLVL.